This T cell receptor (beta chain) comes out of a study of blood T cell repertoires in COVID-19. The protocol was immunoSEQ multiplex PCR, while the TCRdb copy is restricted to in-frame clones and leaves out a portion. The repertoire holds about 270,000 clones, around 87% seen once, with approximately 2.5% in the top ten. Trimming took 2 bases from V and 2 from J; bases not matched to a gene: 2. This CDR3 spans 15 amino acids. Germline loops: CDR1 SEHNR, CDR2 FQNEAQ (reference sequence). The sample consisted of PBMCs or T cells enriched from blood (not recorded which). The clonotype comes from a woman under 30 who had recovered from COVID-19. The genes are TRBV7-9 and TRBJ1-4; 7 bases map to TRBD1. In nucleotides, the CDR3 is TGTGCCAGCAGCTTATTGACAGGGACTAATGAAAAACTGTTTTTT. Its translation is CASSLLTGTNEKLFF.